Listed here is a single TCR beta chain. The antigen is undetermined. Deletions cut 0 bases from V and 3 bases from J, with 8 bases between. CDR1 is MNHNY and CDR2 is SVGAGI in the germline V gene (reference sequence). The CDR3 has 14 amino acids. TCRdb re-called the reads with MiXCR, one entry per CDR3 protein. The repertoire holds about 150,000 distinct CDR3 sequences, roughly a quarter seen once, with approximately 9.9% in the top ten. This record comes from a study of T cell repertoires in cytomegalovirus infection. Study-level results: HLA-C-restricted TCR beta clonotypes specific for CMV led the ex vivo response. Carriage of CMV together with the relevant HLA was identifiable through cumulative public TCR beta family frequency.

The material sequenced was PBMCs. The rearrangement links TRBV6-6 to TRBJ2-5; D is unresolved. The clonotype was recovered from a human donor in good health (CMV status not recorded). Some clones in this sample may be carry-over from other donors' samples. CDR3 loop: CASSYSVAEETQYF. The CDR3 DNA reads as TGTGCCAGCAGTTACTCGGTGGCAGAAGAGACCCAGTACTTC.